What follows is one TCR beta chain and its context. Trimming at V came to 6 bases and at J to 0 bases, leaving 7 bases not matched to a gene. The CDR3 is made up of 17 amino acids. The germline CDR1 and CDR2 sequences are KGHSH and LQKENI. The data were taken from a study of blood T cell repertoires in COVID-19. Across the study: PBMCs, B-cell-depleted T cells, or T cells provided the cDNA or gDNA that made up the material.

Sequencing used immunoSEQ multiplex PCR; TCRdb keeps in-frame clones, though not all of them. The table lists 300,000 to 400,000 clones, approximately 87% of them singletons, with around 6% in the top ten. The rearrangement joins TRBV18 to TRBJ2-6, with 8 bases that match TRBD1. Sequencing was carried out using peripheral blood. The origin of this receptor is a woman aged 45 to 65 with COVID-19, enrolled during active disease. The CDR3 coding sequence is TGTGCCAGCTCGCGATCGACAGGGGTCTCTGGGGCCAACGTCCTGACTTTC. Its translation is CASSRSTGVSGANVLTF.